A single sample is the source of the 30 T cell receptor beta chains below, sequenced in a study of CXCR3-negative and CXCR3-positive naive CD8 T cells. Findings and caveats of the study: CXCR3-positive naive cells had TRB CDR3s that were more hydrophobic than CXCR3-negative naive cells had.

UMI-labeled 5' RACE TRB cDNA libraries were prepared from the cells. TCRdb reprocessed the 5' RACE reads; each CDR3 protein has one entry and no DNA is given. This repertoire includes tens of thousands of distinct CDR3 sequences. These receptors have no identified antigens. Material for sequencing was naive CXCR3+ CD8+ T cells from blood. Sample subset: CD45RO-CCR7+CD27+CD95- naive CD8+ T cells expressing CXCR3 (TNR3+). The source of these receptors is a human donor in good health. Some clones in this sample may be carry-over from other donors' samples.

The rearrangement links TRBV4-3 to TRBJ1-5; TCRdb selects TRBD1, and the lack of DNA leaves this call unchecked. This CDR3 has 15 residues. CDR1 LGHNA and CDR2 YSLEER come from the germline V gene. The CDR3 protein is CASSHGTGDNQPQHF.

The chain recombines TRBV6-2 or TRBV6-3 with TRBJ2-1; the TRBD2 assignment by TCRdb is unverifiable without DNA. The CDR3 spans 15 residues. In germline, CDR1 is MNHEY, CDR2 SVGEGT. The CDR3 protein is CASRELGGAYNEQFF.

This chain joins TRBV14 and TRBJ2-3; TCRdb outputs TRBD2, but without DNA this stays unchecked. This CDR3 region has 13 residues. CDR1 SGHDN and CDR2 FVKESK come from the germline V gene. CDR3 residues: CASSQIAGDTQYF. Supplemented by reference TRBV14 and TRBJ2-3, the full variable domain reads EAGVTQFPSHSVIEKGQTVTLRCDPISGHDNLYWYRRVMGKEIKFLLHFVKESKQDESGMPNNRFLAERTGGTYSTLKVQPAELEDSGVYFCASSQIAGDTQYFGPGTRLTVL.

The CDR3 loop reads CASSIQGRLSAFWTQYF. The chain uses TRBV21-1 and TRBJ2-5; with no DNA, the TCRdb D assignment of TRBD1 cannot be verified. TRBV21-1 is given as a pseudogene. This CDR3 has 17 amino acids.

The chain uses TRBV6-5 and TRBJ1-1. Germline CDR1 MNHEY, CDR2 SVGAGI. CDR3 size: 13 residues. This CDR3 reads CASSLRENTEAFF.

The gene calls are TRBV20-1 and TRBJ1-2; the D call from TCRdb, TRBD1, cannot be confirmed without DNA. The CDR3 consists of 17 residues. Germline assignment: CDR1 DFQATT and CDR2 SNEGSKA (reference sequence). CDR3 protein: CSANTQIDRGLNYGYTF.

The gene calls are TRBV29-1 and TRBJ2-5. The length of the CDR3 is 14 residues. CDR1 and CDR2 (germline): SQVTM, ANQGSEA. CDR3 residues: CSVEWGSAQETQYF.

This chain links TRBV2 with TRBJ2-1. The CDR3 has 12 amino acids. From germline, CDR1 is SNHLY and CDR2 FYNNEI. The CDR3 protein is CASTGLYNEQFF.

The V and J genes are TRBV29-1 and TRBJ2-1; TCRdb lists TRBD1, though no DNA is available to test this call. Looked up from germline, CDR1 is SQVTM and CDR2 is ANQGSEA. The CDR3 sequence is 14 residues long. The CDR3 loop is CSADRQGPYNEQFF.

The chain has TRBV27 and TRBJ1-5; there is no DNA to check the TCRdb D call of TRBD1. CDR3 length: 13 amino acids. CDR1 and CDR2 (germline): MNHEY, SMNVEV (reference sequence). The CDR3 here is CAIGRGSNQPQHF.

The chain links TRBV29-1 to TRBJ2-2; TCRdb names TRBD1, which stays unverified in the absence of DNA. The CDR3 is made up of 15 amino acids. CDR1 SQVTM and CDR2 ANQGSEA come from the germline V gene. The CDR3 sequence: CSASGAGHLTGELFF.

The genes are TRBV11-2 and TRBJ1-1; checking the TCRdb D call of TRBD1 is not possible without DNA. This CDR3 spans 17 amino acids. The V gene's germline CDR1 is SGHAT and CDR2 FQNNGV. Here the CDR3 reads CASSLTSATGRGTEAFF.

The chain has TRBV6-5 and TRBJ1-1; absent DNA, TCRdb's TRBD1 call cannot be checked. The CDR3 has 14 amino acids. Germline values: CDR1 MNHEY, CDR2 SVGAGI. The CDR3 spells CASSYEGLNTEAFF.

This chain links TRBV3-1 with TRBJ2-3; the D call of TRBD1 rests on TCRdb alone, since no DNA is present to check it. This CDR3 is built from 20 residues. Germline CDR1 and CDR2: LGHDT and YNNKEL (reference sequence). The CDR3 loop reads CASSQEPPQSIAGETDTQYF.

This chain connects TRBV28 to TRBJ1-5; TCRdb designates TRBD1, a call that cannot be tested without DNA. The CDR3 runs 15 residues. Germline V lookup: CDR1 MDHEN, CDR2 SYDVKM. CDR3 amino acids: CASSLEGMGDQPQHF.

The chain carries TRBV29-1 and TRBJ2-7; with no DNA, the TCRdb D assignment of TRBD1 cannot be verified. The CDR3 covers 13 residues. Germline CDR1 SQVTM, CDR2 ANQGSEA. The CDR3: CSVARGDAYEQYF.

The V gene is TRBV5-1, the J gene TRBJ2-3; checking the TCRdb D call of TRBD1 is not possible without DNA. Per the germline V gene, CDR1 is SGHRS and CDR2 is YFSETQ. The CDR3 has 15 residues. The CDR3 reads CASSPTGGETDTQYF. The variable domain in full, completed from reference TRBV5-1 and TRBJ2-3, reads KAGVTQTPRYLIKTRGQQVTLSCSPISGHRSVSWYQQTPGQGLQFLFEYFSETQRNKGNFPGRFSGRQFSNSRSEMNVSTLELGDSALYLCASSPTGGETDTQYFGPGTRLTVL.

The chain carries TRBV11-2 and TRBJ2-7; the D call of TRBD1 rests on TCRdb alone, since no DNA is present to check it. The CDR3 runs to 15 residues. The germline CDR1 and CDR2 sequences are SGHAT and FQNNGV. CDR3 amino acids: CASSTRGRGDYEQYF.

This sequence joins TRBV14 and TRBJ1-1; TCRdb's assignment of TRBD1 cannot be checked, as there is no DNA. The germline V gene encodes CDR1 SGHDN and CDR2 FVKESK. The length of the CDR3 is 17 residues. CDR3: CASSQEWRGPMNTEAFF.

The chain's CDR3 is CSARPRGYNEQFF. V gene TRBV20-1 combines with J gene TRBJ2-1; TCRdb's D call, TRBD1, is unchecked because there is no DNA. Germline CDR1 and CDR2: DFQATT and SNEGSKA (reference sequence). The CDR3 has 13 amino acids.

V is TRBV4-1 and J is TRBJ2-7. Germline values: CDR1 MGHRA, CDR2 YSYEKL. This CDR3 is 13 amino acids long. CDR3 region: CASSQIDGYEQYF.

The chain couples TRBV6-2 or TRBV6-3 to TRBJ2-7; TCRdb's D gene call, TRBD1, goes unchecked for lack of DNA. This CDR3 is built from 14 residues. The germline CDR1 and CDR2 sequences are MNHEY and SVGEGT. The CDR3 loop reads CASSYSAGGDEQYF.

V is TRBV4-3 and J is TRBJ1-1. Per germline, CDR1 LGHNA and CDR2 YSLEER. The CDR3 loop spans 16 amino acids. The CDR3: CASSQEEAREDTEAFF.

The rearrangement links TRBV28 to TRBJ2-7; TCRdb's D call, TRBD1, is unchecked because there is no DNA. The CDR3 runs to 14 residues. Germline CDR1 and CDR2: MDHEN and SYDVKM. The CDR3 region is CASTSRVSSYEQYF.

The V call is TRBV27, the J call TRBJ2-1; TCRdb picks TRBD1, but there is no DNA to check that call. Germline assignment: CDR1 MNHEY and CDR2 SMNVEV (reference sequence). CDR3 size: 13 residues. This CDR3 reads CASTSSGSGEQFF.

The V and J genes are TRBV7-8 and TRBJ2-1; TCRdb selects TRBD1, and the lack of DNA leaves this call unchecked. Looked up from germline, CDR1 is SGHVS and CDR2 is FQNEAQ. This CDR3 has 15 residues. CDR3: CASSSKGGEYNEQFF.

CDR3 protein: CASTPGHFVEQFF. V gene TRBV28 combines with J gene TRBJ2-1; TCRdb picks TRBD1, but there is no DNA to check that call. The CDR3 is 13 residues long. CDR1 is MDHEN and CDR2 is SYDVKM in the germline V gene.

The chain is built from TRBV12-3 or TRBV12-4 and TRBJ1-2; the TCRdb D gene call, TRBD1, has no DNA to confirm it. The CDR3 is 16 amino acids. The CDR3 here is CASSHPPRYRVDGYTF.

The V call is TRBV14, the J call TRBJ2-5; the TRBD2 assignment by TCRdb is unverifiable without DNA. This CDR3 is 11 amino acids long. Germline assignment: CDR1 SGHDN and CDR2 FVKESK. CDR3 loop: CASTSEGTQYF.

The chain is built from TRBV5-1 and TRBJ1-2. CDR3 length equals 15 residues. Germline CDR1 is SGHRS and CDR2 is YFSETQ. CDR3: CASSPWAGDLDGYTF.